These 3 T cell receptor beta chains originate from one sample sequenced in a study of blood T cells in healthy people across ages. Sample-barcoded 5' priming and a J-beta primer mix drove a second PCR of about 7 to 11 cycles. TCRdb used MiXCR to reprocess the 5' RACE reads, holding one entry per CDR3 protein. The repertoire holds 650,000 to 800,000 distinct CDR3 sequences, over 40% seen once, with approximately 13% in the top ten. The sequenced material came from blood. Every receptor here comes from a woman of 80 years or more in good health.

The chain combines TRBV30 with TRBJ1-1, with unresolved D. Germline CDR1 and CDR2: GTSNPN and SVGIG (reference sequence). The germline V and J ends were trimmed by 4 bases and 3 bases, with 12 bases remaining between them. This CDR3 is built from 13 residues. As DNA, the CDR3 is TGTGCCTGGACTAATTCTGGGTACACTGAAGCTTTCTTT. It translates to CAWTNSGYTEAFF. Full variable domain (rest looked up from reference TRBV30 and TRBJ1-1): SQTIHQWPATLVQPVGSPLSLECTVEGTSNPNLYWYRQAAGRGLQLLFYSVGIGQISSEVPQNLSASRPQDRQFILSSKKLLLSDSGFYLCAWTNSGYTEAFFGQGTRLTVV.

Of note for this clonotype: With a much larger clone just one base away, this may be a read error. The rearrangement joins TRBV7-2 to TRBJ1-2; no clear D gene. From germline, CDR1 is SGHTA and CDR2 FQGNSA. The CDR3 consists of 14 residues. In DNA, the CDR3 is TGTGCCAACAGCTTCCCTATCCAAAACTATGGCTACACCTTC. Translation: CANSFPIQNYGYTF.

This clonotype was seen many times. The V gene is TRBV7-8, the J gene TRBJ2-2, with 7 bases aligning to TRBD1. With V trimmed by 5 bases and J by 5 bases, 14 bases remained unmatched. The germline CDR1 and CDR2 sequences are SGHVS and FQNEAQ. The CDR3 runs 17 residues. DNA of the CDR3: TGTGCCAGCAGCCTATACGCCCAACAGGGGTGGACCGGGGAGCTGTTTTTT. Its protein is CASSLYAQQGWTGELFF.